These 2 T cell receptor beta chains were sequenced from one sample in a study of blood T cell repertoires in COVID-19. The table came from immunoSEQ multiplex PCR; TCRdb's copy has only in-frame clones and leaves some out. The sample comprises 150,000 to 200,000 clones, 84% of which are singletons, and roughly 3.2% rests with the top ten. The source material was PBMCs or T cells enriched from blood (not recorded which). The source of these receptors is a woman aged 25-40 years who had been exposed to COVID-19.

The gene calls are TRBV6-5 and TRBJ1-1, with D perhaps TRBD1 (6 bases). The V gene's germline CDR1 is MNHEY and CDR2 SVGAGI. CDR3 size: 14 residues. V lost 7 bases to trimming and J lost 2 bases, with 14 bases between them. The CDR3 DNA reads TGTGCCAGCACCCGAGGGACAAGCAACACTGAAGCTTTCTTT. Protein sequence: CASTRGTSNTEAFF.

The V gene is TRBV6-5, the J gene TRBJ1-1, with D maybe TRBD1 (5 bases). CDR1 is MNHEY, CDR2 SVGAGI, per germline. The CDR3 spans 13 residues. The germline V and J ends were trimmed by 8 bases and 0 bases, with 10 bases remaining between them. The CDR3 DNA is TGTGCCAGCGAGACAGCCATGAACACTGAAGCTTTCTTT. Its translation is CASETAMNTEAFF.